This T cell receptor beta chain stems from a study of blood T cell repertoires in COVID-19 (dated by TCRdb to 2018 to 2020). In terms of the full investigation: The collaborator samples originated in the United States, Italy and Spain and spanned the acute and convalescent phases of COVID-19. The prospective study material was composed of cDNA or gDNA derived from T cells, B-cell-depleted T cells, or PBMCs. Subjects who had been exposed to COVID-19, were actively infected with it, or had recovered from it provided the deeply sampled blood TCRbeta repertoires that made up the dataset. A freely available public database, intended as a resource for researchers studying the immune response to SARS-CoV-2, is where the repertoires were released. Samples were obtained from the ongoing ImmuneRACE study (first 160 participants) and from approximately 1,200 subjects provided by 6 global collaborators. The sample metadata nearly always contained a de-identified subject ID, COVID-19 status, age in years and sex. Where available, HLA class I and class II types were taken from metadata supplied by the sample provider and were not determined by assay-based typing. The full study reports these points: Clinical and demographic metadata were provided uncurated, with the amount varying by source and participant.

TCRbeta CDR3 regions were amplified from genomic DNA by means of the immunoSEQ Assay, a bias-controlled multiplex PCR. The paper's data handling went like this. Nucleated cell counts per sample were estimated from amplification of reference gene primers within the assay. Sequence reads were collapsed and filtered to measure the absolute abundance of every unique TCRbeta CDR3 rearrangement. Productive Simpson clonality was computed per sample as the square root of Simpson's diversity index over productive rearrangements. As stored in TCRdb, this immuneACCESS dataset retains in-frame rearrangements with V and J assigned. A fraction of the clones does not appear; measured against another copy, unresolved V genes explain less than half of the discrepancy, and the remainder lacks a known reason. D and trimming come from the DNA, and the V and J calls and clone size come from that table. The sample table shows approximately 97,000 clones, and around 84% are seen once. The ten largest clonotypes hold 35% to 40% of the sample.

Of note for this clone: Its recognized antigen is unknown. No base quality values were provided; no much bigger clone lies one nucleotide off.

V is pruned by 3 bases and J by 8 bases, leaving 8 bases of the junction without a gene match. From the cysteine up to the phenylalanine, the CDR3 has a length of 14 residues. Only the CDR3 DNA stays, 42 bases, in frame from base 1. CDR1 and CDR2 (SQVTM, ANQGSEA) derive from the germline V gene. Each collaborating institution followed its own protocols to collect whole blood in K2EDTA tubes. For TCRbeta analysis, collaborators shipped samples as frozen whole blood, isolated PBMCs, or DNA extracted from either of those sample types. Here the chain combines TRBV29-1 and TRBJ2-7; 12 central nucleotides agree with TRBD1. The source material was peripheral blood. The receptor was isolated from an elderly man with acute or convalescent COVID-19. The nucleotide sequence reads TGCAGCGTTGATTCCGGGACAGGGGGCGAGCAGCAGTACTTC. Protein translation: CSVDSGTGGEQQYF.